This TCR beta chain was captured in a study of OX40 agonist ivuxolimab in advanced cancers. V gave up 6 bases and J gave up 8 bases, with 17 bases separating them. The CDR3 spans 14 residues. Looked up from germline, CDR1 is WNHNN and CDR2 is SYGVQD (reference sequence). Data came from immunoSEQ multiplex PCR; TCRdb stores just in-frame clones and leaves some out. The profile shows over 70,000 clones, 80% to 90% of them singletons. The specimen was CD4+ or CD8+ T cells sorted from blood, collected in a trial of the OX40 agonist ivuxolimab. The TCR sequence derives from an adult with an advanced solid tumor such as melanoma, head and neck, liver or kidney cancer. This chain links TRBV10-1 with TRBJ2-1; tentative D call: TRBD2 (6 bases). The CDR3 DNA reads as TGCGCCAGCAGAGCGAGCGGGTCCGGGCATGAGCAGTTCTTC. Protein sequence: CASRASGSGHEQFF.